This T cell receptor beta chain derives from a study of T cell responses to AZD1222 COVID-19 vaccine. The V gene's germline CDR1 is LNHNV and CDR2 YYDKDF (reference sequence). With V trimmed by 5 bases and J by 4 bases, 14 bases remained unmatched. The CDR3 spans 17 residues. This clone was observed once. Only in-frame clones appear in the TCRdb table, and some are missing; sequencing was by immunoSEQ multiplex PCR. The sample lists around 100,000 clones, around 87% occurring once. V usage is TRBV15 and J usage is TRBJ2-3, with TRBD2 identical over 8 bases. This clonotype was obtained from an adult in good health. This specimen consisted of peripheral blood, obtained on day 0 of MenACWY control vaccination. CDR3 DNA sequence: TGTGCCACCAGCCCACTGGCGGGGGGCAGTTGGGCAGATACGCAGTATTTT. Protein sequence: CATSPLAGGSWADTQYF.